The 8 T cell receptor beta chains below come from one sample, sequenced in a study of T-cell reconstitution after alpha-beta-depleted transplantation in children. This sample's TCRbeta library carried unique molecular identifier barcodes. TCRdb reprocessed the PCR reads via MiXCR and lists one record per CDR3 protein. In the table there are 300,000 to 400,000 distinct CDR3 sequences, 15% to 20% of which are singletons. The sequences come from PBMCs, mostly from graft donor cells, collected 360 days after TCRalphabeta/CD19-depleted stem cell transplant. These receptors came from a male patient between 2 and 10 years old who had a stem cell transplant for acute lymphoblastic leukemia, so the T cells may come from the graft donor.

In its sample, this clonotype was seen a few times. V gene TRBV5-1 combines with J gene TRBJ2-1, with 11 nucleotides matching TRBD2. The CDR3 spans 15 residues. Looked up from germline, CDR1 is SGHRS and CDR2 is YFSETQ. The V segment lost 1 base and the J segment 6 bases; nucleotides outside the gene matches: 3. CDR3 amino acids: CASSLPSGGINEQFF. The CDR3 DNA reads as TGCGCCAGCAGCTTGCCTAGCGGGGGGATCAATGAGCAGTTCTTC.

The chain combines TRBV5-1 with TRBJ2-6; perhaps TRBD1 as D (6 bases). This CDR3 region has 17 residues. Germline values: CDR1 SGHRS, CDR2 YFSETQ. Trimming left V 3 bases short and J 0 bases short, with 13 bases between. The CDR3 reads CASSSGTLSSGANVLTF. CDR3 DNA sequence: TGCGCCAGCAGCTCCGGGACATTAAGCTCTGGGGCCAACGTCCTGACTTTC.

The chain recombines TRBV5-6 with TRBJ2-1; 7 nucleotides match TRBD2. V gave up 1 base and J gave up 10 bases; unmatched junction bases: 5. Germline-derived CDR1 and CDR2 are SGHDT and YYEEEE. This CDR3 contains 13 residues. In DNA, the CDR3 is TGTGCCAGCAGCTTGACGCGAGCGGGGGAGCAGTTCTTC. Its protein is CASSLTRAGEQFF.

V usage is TRBV27 and J usage is TRBJ1-6; perhaps TRBD1 as D (5 bases). V lost 2 bases and J lost 7, with 9 bases in between. The CDR3 runs to 14 residues. From germline, CDR1 is MNHEY and CDR2 SMNVEV (reference sequence). The CDR3 bases are TGTGCCAGCAGTTTACAAGGGGCCAATTCACCCCTCCACTTT. It translates to CASSLQGANSPLHF.

This clonotype was detected only once. This chain connects TRBV7-6 to TRBJ2-5; the D is unclear. The V end was cut by 1 base, the J end by 3 bases, with 6 bases between. From germline, CDR1 is SGHVS and CDR2 FNYEAQ. This CDR3 region has 13 residues. The CDR3 DNA reads as TGTGCCAGCAGCTTAGGGCGCAAAGAGACCCAGTACTTC. It specifies CASSLGRKETQYF.

A few counts support this clonotype. The chain joins TRBV5-5 to TRBJ2-4, with D perhaps given as TRBD1 or TRBD2 (5 bases each). The germline V and J ends were trimmed by 4 bases and 1 base, with 15 bases remaining between them. Germline V lookup: CDR1 SGHKS, CDR2 YYEKEE (reference sequence). The CDR3 extends over 16 amino acids. The CDR3 spells CASSQPWGKAKNIQYF. The CDR3 DNA sequence: TGTGCCAGCAGCCAGCCCTGGGGGAAGGCCAAAAACATTCAGTACTTC.

CDR3 sequence (DNA): TGTGCCAGCAGTTTGAGTGGACAGGCCTATGGCTACACCTTC. Translated, it gives CASSLSGQAYGYTF. The chain couples TRBV12-3 or TRBV12-4 to TRBJ1-2, with 7 bases matching TRBD1. The CDR3 has 14 residues. V shed 3 bases, J shed 4 bases, and the junction held 5 bases outside the gene matches.

The chain links TRBV10-1 to TRBJ2-1; 14 nucleotides align to TRBD2. Germline-derived CDR1 and CDR2 are WNHNN and SYGVQD (reference sequence). The CDR3 extends over 16 amino acids. With 4 bases clipped from V and 7 bases from J, the junction kept 6 bases outside the gene matches. The CDR3 sequence is CASSASGTSGSNEQFF. CDR3 DNA: TGCGCCAGCAGTGCCTCCGGGACTAGCGGGAGTAATGAGCAGTTCTTC.